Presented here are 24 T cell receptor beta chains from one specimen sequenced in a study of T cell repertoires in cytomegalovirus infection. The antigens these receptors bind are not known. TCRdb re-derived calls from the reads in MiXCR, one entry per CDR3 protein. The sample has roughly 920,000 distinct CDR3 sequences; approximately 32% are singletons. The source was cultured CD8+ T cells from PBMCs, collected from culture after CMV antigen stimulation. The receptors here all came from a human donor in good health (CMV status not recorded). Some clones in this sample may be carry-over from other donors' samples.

The CDR3 reads CASSYLREAGGNTEAFF. CDR3 nucleotides: TGTGCCAGCAGTTACCTGAGGGAAGCTGGGGGGAACACTGAAGCTTTCTTT. This chain joins TRBV6-6 and TRBJ1-1; D may be TRBD1 (5 bases). V was clipped by 2 bases and J by 1 base, with 17 bases between them. The CDR3 contains 17 residues. From germline, CDR1 is MNHNY and CDR2 SVGAGI (reference sequence).

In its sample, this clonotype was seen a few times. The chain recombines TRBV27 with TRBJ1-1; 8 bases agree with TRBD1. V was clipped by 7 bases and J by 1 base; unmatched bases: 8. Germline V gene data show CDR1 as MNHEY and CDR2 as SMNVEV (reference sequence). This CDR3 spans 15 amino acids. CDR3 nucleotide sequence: TGTGCCAGCATCCTAGGGACAGGACCGAACACTGAAGCTTTCTTT. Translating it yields CASILGTGPNTEAFF.

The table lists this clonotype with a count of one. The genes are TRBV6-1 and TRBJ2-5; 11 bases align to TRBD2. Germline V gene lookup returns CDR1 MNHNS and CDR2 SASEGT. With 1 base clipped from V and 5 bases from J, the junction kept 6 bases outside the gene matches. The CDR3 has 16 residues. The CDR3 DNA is TGTGCCAGCAGTGAAGGGGTAGCGGGGGGGCTGGAGACCCAGTACTTC. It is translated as CASSEGVAGGLETQYF.

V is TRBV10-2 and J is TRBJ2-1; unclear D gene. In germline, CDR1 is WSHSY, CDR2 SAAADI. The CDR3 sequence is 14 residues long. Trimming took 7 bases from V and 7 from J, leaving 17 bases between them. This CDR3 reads CASTPLLPENEQFF. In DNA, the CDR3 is TGCGCCAGCACCCCACTCCTCCCGGAGAATGAGCAGTTCTTC.

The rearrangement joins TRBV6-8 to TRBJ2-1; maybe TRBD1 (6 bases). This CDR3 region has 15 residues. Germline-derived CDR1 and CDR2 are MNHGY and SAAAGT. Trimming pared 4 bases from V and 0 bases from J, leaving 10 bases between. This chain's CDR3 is CASSSGETSYNEQFF. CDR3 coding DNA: TGTGCCAGCAGTTCAGGGGAGACCTCCTACAATGAGCAGTTCTTC.

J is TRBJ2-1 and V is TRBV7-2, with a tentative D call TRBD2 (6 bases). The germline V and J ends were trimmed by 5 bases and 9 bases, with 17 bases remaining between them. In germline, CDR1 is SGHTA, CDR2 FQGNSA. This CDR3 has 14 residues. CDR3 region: CASSLTWGELEQFF. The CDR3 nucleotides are TGTGCCAGCAGCCTTACCTGGGGGGAGCTTGAGCAGTTCTTC.

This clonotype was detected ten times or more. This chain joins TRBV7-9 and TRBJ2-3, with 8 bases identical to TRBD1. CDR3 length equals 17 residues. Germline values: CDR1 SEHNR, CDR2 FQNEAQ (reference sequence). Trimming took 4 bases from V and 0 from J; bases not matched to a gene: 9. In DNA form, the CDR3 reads TGTGCCAGCAGCTCAACCGGGACAGGAACTAGCACAGATACGCAGTATTTT. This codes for CASSSTGTGTSTDTQYF.

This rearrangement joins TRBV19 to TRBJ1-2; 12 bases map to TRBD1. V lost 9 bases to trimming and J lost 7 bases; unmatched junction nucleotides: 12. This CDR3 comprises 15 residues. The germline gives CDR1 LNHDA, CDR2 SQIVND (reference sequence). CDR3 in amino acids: CASELKGTGGSGYTF. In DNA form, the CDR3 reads TGTGCCAGCGAACTCAAAGGGACAGGGGGCTCTGGCTACACCTTC.

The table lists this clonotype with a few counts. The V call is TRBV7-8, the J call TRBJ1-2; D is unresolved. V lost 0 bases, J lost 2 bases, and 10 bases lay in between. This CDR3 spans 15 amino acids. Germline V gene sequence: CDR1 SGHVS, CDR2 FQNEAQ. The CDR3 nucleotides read TGTGCCAGCAGCTTAGCGCAAGGCTTGAACTATGGCTACACCTTC. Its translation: CASSLAQGLNYGYTF.

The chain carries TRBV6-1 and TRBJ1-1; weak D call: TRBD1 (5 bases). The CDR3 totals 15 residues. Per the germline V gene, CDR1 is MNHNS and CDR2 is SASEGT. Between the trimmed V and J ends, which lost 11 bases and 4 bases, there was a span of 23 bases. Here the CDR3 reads CAYSTVGLSGTEAFF. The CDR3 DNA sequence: TGTGCCTATTCGACAGTTGGGTTATCGGGCACTGAAGCTTTCTTT.

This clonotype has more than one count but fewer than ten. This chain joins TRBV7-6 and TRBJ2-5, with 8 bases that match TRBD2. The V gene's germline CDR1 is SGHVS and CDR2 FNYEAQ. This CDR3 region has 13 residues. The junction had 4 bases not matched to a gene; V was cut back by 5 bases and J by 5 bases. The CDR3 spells CASSATSAETQYF. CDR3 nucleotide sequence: TGTGCCAGCAGCGCGACTAGCGCCGAGACCCAGTACTTC.

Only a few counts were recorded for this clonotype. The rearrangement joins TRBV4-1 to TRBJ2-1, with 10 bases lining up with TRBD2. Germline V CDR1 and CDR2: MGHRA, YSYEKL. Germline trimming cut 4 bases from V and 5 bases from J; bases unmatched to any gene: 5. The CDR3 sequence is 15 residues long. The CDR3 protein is CASSLVLAGNNEQFF. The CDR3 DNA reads TGCGCCAGCAGCCTCGTACTAGCGGGGAACAATGAGCAGTTCTTC.

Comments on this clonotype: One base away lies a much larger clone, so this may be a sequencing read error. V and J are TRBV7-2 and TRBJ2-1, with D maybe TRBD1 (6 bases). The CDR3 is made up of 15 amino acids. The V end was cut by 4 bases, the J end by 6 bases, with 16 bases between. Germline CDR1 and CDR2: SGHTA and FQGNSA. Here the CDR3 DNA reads TGTGCCAGCAGCTCAGCCATCGTCAGGGGCAATGAGCAGTTCTTC. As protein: CASSSAIVRGNEQFF.

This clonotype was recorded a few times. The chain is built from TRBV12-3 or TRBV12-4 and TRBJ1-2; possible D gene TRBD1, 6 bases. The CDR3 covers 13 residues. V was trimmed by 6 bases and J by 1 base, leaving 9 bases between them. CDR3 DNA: TGTGCCAGCAGCCAGGGGAATAACTATGGCTACACCTTC. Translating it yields CASSQGNNYGYTF.

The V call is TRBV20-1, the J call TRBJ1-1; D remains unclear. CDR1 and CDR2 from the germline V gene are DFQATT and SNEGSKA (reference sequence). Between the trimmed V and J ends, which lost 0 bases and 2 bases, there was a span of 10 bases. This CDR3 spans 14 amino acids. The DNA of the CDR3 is TGCAGTGCTAGAGATTCTCGGAGTAACACTGAAGCTTTCTTT. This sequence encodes CSARDSRSNTEAFF.

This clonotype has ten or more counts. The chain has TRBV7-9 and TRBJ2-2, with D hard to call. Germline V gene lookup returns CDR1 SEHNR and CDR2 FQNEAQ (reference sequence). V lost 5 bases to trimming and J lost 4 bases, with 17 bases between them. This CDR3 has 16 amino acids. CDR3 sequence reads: CASSAMGTSGTGELFF. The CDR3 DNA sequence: TGTGCCAGCAGCGCTATGGGAACAAGTGGCACCGGGGAGCTGTTTTTT. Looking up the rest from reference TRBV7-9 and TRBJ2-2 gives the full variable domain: DTGVSQNPRHKITKRGQNVTFRCDPISEHNRLYWYRQTLGQGPEFLTYFQNEAQLEKSRLLSDRFSAERPKGSFSTLEIQRTEQGDSAMYLCASSAMGTSGTGELFFGEGSRLTVL.

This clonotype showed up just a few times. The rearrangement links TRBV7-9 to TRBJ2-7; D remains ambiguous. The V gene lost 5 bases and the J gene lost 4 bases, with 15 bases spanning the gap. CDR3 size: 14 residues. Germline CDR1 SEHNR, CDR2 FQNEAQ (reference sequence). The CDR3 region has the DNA TGTGCCAGCAGCCACGGCAGCACCGTTTACGAGCAGTACTTC. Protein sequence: CASSHGSTVYEQYF.

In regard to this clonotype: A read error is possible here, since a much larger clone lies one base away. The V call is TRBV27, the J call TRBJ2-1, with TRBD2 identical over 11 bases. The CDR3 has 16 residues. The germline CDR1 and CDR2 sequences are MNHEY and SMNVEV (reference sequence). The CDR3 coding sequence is TGTGCCAGCAGTTTATTAGCGGGGGGGCTCTACAATGAGCGGTTCTTC. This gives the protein CASSLLAGGLYNERFF.

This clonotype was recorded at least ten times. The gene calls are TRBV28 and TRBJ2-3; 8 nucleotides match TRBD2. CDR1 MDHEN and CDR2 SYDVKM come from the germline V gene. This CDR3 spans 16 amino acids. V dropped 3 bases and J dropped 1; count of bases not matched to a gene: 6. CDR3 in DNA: TGTGCCAGCAGTTTCCCCGCGGGGGGTCGCACAGATACGCAGTATTTT. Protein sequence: CASSFPAGGRTDTQYF.

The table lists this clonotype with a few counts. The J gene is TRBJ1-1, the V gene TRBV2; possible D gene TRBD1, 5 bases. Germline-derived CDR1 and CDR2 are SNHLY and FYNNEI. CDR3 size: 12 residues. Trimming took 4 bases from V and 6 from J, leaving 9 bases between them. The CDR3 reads CASSGGVSEAFF. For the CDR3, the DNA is TGTGCCAGCAGTGGGGGGGTCTCTGAAGCTTTCTTT. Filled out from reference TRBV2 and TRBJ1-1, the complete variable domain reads EPEVTQTPSHQVTQMGQEVILRCVPISNHLYFYWYRQILGQKVEFLVSFYNNEISEKSEIFDDQFSVERPDGSNFTLKIRSTKLEDSAMYFCASSGGVSEAFFGQGTRLTVV.

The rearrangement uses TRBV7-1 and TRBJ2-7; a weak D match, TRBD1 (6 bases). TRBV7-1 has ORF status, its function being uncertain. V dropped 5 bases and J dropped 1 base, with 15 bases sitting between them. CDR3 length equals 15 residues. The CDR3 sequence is CASSPKQGLSYEQYF. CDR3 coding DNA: TGTGCCAGCAGCCCAAAACAGGGCTTATCCTACGAGCAGTACTTC.

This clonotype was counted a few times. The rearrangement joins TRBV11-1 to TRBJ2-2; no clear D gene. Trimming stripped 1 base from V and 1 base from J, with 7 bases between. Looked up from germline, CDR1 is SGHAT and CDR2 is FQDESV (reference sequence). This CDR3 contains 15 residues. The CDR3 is CASSLDTENTGELFF. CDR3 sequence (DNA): TGTGCCAGCAGCTTAGACACGGAGAACACCGGGGAGCTGTTTTTT.

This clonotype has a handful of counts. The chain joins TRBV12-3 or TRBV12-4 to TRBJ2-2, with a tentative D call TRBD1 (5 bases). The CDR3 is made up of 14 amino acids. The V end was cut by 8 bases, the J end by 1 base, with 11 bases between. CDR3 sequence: CASHSTVNTGELFF. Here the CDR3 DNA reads TGTGCCAGCCACTCGACAGTGAACACCGGGGAGCTGTTTTTT.

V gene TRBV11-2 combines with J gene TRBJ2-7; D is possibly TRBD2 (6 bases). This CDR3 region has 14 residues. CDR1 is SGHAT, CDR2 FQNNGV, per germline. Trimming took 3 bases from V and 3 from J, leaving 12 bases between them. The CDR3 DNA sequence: TGTGCCAGCAGCTTTTGGGGGGTGGGCTACGAGCAGTACTTC. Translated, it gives CASSFWGVGYEQYF.